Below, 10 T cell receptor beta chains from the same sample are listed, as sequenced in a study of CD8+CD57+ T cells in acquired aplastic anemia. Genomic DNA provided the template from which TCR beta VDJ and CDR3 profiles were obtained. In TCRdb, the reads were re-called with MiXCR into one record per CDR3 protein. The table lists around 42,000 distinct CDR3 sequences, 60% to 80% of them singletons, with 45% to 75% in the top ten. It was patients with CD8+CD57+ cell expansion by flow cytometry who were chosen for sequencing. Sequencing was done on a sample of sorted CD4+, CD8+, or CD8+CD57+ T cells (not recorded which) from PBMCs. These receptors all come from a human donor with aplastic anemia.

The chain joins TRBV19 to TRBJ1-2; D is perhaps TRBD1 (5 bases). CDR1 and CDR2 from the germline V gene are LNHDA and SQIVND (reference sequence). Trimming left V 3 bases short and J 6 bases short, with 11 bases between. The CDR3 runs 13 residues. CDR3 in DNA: TGTGCCAGTAGTATCGGGGGGGTTCATGGCTACACCTTC. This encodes CASSIGGVHGYTF.

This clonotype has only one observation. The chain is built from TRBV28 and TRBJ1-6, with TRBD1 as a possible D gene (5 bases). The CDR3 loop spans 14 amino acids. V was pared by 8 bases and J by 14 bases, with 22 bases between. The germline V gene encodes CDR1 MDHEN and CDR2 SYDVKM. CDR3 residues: CASGITGRRTTLHF. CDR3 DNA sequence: TGTGCCAGCGGTATAACGGGCCGGAGGACAACCCTCCACTTT. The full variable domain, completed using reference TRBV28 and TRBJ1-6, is DVKVTQSSRYLVKRTGEKVFLECVQDMDHENMFWYRQDPGLGLRLIYFSYDVKMKEKGDIPEGYSVSREKKERFSLILESASTNQTSMYLCASGITGRRTTLHFGNGTRLTVT.

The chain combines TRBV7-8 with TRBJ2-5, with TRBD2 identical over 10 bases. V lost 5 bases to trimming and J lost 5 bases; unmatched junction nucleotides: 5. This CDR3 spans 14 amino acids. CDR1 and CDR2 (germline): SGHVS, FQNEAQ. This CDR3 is CASSTRTSGETQYF. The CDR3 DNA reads TGTGCCAGCAGCACTCGGACTAGCGGCGAGACCCAGTACTTC.

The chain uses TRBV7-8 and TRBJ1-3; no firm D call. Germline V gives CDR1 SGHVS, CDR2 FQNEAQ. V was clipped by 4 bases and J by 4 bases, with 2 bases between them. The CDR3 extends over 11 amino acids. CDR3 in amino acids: CASSSGNTIYF. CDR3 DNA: TGTGCCAGCAGCTCGGGAAACACCATATATTTT.

The CDR3 here is CATSRDGGDNEQFF. The DNA of the CDR3 is TGTGCCACCAGCAGAGATGGGGGGGACAATGAGCAGTTCTTC. This chain connects TRBV15 to TRBJ2-1; 7 bases line up with TRBD2. V shed 0 bases, J shed 5 bases, and the junction held 1 base outside the gene matches. The CDR3 has 14 residues. Per germline, CDR1 LNHNV and CDR2 YYDKDF (reference sequence).

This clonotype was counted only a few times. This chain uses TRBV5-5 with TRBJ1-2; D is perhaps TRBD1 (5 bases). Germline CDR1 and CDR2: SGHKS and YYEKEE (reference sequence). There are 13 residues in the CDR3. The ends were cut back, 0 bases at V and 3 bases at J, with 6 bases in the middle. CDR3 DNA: TGTGCCAGCAGCTTGGGAGGGGACTATGGCTACACCTTC. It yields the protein CASSLGGDYGYTF.

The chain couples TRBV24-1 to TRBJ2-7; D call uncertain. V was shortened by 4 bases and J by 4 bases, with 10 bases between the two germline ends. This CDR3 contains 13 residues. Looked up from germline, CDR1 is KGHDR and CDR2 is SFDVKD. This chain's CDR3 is CATSDRLRYEQYF. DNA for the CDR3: TGTGCCACCAGTGACAGGCTTCGTTACGAGCAGTACTTC.

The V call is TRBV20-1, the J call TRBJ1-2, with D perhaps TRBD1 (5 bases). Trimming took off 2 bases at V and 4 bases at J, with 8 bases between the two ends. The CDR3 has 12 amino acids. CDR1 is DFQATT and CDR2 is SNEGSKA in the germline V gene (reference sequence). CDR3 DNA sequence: TGCAGTGCTAGAAGGCAGGGCTATGGCTACACCTTC. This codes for CSARRQGYGYTF.

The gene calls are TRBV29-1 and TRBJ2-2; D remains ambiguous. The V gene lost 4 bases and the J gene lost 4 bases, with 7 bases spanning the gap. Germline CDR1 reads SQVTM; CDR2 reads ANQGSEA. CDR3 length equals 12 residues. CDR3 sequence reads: CSVGLFTGELFF. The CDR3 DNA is TGCAGCGTTGGACTCTTCACCGGGGAGCTGTTTTTT.

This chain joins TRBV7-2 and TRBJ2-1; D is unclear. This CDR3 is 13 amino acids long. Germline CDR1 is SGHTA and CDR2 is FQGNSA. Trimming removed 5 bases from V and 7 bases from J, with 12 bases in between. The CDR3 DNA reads TGTGCCAGCAGCATCGGTGCGCGTAATGAGCAGTTCTTC. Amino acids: CASSIGARNEQFF. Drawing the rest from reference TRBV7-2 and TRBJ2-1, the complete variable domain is GAGVSQSPSNKVTEKGKDVELRCDPISGHTALYWYRQSLGQGLEFLIYFQGNSAPDKSGLPSDRFSAERTGGSVSTLTIQRTQQEDSAVYLCASSIGARNEQFFGPGTRLTVL.